Listed below are T cell receptor beta chains from one sample, sequenced in a study of blood T cell repertoires in COVID-19. Assay used: immunoSEQ multiplex PCR; TCRdb lists only in-frame clones, some missing. The sample lists about 330,000 clones, about 87% seen once, with approximately 5% in the top ten. The specimen sequenced was PBMCs or T cells enriched from blood (not recorded which). The receptors shown here come from a woman younger than 45 who had recovered from COVID-19. Each CDR3 is given with its conserved first and last residue. The D gene is left open where the match is weak. Rows may omit the clone size; those that give it use once, few, many or a size class.

d_gene,v_gene,j_gene,len,abundance,CDR3nt,CDR3aa
.,TRBV5-1,TRBJ1-6,19,.,TGCGCCAGCAGCTTCGGGTACCTAAGCGGGAACTCCTATAATTCACCCCTCCACTTT,CASSFGYLSGNSYNSPLHF
.,TRBV23-1,TRBJ1-3,19,.,TGCGCCAGCCCTTTGCAAACCAAAAATACAGGGCGCTCTGGAAACACCATATATTTT,CASPLQTKNTGRSGNTIYF
.,TRBV27,TRBJ2-1,15,.,TGTGCCAGCAGTCCCCGGGGGATAGGTTACAATGAGCAGTTCTTC,CASSPRGIGYNEQFF
TRBD2,TRBV11-2,TRBJ2-7,15,.,TGTGCCAGCAGCCCCGTAGCGGGGGGCGGGTACGAGCAGTACTTC,CASSPVAGGGYEQYF
.,TRBV12-3/TRBV12-4,TRBJ1-2,12,.,TGTGCCAGCAGTGCCCCCCGGTATGGCTACACCTTC,CASSAPRYGYTF
.,TRBV2,TRBJ2-1,15,.,TGTGCCAGCAGTGAAAGACAAAAACCGGGGGATGAGCAGTTCTTC,CASSERQKPGDEQFF
.,TRBV5-8,TRBJ2-5,15,.,TGTGCCAGCAGCTTGGTGACGGACACACAAGAGACCCAGTACTTC,CASSLVTDTQETQYF
TRBD1,TRBV5-1,TRBJ1-2,14,once,TGCGCCAGCAGCCCTCGACAGGGCGGAAGTGGCTACACCTTC,CASSPRQGGSGYTF
TRBD1,TRBV28,TRBJ2-7,15,.,TGTGCCAGCAGTCGCACAGGGGCCCTCTCCTACGAGCAGTACTTC,CASSRTGALSYEQYF
TRBD2,TRBV2,TRBJ2-3,15,.,TGTGCCAGCCCCCCTAGCGGGAGCCTAAAAGATACGCAGTATTTT,CASPPSGSLKDTQYF
.,TRBV7-2,TRBJ2-1,13,.,TGTGCCAGCAGCTTAGAGCAGGGTAATGAGCAGTTCTTC,CASSLEQGNEQFF
.,TRBV7-9,TRBJ1-4,13,.,TGTGCCAGCAGCTTCGCAACTAATGAAAAACTGTTTTTT,CASSFATNEKLFF
.,TRBV5-6,TRBJ2-7,13,.,TGTGCCAGCAGCCCCTGGCCTAGCCCCGAGCAGTACTTC,CASSPWPSPEQYF
TRBD2,TRBV5-4,TRBJ2-3,16,.,TGTGCCAGCAGCTTGGGCGGGGGGCCTAGCACAGATACGCAGTATTTT,CASSLGGGPSTDTQYF
TRBD1,TRBV4-3,TRBJ1-3,16,.,TGCGCCAGCAGCTTCTGGACAGGGGGGTCTGGAAACACCATATATTTT,CASSFWTGGSGNTIYF
TRBD1,TRBV6-5,TRBJ1-5,14,.,TGTGCCAGCAGCCGACAGGGTTCTAATCAGCCCCAGCATTTT,CASSRQGSNQPQHF
.,TRBV5-1,TRBJ2-3,16,.,TGCGCCAGCAGCTTACAGGGCTCGTTAGTCGCAGATACGCAGTATTTT,CASSLQGSLVADTQYF
.,TRBV2,TRBJ1-2,15,.,TGTGCCAGCGTACGTGGGGCCACGGCTAACTATGGCTACACCTTC,CASVRGATANYGYTF
.,TRBV7-2,TRBJ1-5,15,.,TGTGCCAGCAGCTTTTCCGGAGATAGCAATCAGCCCCAGCATTTT,CASSFSGDSNQPQHF
TRBD1,TRBV30,TRBJ1-2,15,.,TGTGCCTGGAGTCCCGGGACAGGGGGCATTGTGGGCTACACCTTC,CAWSPGTGGIVGYTF
TRBD1,TRBV10-3,TRBJ2-6,15,.,TGTGCCGTAAGGGACAGGGGGGCCGGGGCCAACGTCCTGACTTTC,CAVRDRGAGANVLTF
.,TRBV11-2,TRBJ1-2,14,.,TGTGCCAGCAGCTTAGGCGCAGGGGACTATGGCTACACCTTC,CASSLGAGDYGYTF
.,TRBV7-9,TRBJ2-2,16,.,TGTGCCAGCACGGGACACCAAATACCGAACACCGGGGAGCTGTTTTTT,CASTGHQIPNTGELFF
.,TRBV5-1,TRBJ2-5,15,.,TGCGCCAGCCCCGAACAGGGCCACCCTTCGCGGACCCAGTACTTC,CASPEQGHPSRTQYF